This T cell receptor (beta chain) was observed in a study of blood T cells in healthy people across ages. The CDR3 length is 13 residues. V lost 1 base to trimming and J lost 3 bases, with 7 bases between them. Germline V gene sequence: CDR1 LGHDT, CDR2 YNNKEL (reference sequence). A sample-barcoded 5' primer and a J-beta primer mix were used in a second PCR of about 7 to 11 cycles. The template-switch adaptor was a 5' adaptor with 12 random nucleotides. It tagged each cDNA molecule. TCRdb independently ran MiXCR on the 5' RACE reads; one entry per CDR3 protein. The table has more than 750,000 distinct CDR3 sequences, about 28% seen once; the top ten hold more than 8.5%. The sample holds many counts of this clonotype. The sample also formed part of further work on T cells of mothers and their children.

The receptor was isolated from a middle-aged woman in good health. Sequenced material: blood. The gene calls are TRBV3-1 and TRBJ2-7; D is uncertain. CDR3 loop: CASSQGRNYEQYF. CDR3 in DNA: TGTGCCAGCAGCCAAGGCAGGAACTACGAGCAGTACTTC.